This TCR beta chain was identified in a study of response to subunit inactivated influenza vaccine. The length of the CDR3 is 13 residues. Germline V CDR1 and CDR2: MNHNY, SVGAGI (reference sequence). Trimming cost V 5 bases and J 7 bases; bases outside gene matches: 5. From the RT-PCR reads, TCRdb called clonotypes with MiXCR, one entry per CDR3 protein. There are 550,000 to 800,000 distinct CDR3 sequences in the sample; around a sixth occur only once, and 11% lies in the top ten. The TCR was taken from a man over 45 who received an inactivated influenza vaccine. The chain joins TRBV6-6 to TRBJ1-5, with TRBD1 matching over 7 bases. The sample here was PBMCs from blood, taken 12 days after vaccination. CDR3 residues: CASSQQGGQPQHF. The CDR3, as DNA: TGTGCCAGCAGTCAACAAGGGGGCCAGCCCCAGCATTTT.